Listed here are 2 T cell receptor beta chains from one sample, sequenced in a study of human thymus T cells. The method was immunoSEQ multiplex PCR; TCRdb's version includes in-frame clones alone and lacks a portion of them. Among just over 45,000 clones, over 90% were seen once, and the ten largest hold around 0.2%. Sequencing input: blood. These receptor sequences come from a girl less than two years old with a congenital heart defect but otherwise immunologically healthy.

The chain is built from TRBV7-8 and TRBJ2-1, with D hard to call. V was cut by 2 bases and J by 6 bases, with 5 bases left in between. Germline values: CDR1 SGHVS, CDR2 FQNEAQ. This CDR3 comprises 12 residues. In DNA, the CDR3 is TGTGCCAGCAGCTTAAGGAGCAATGAGCAGTTCTTC. This gives the protein CASSLRSNEQFF.

V usage is TRBV27 and J usage is TRBJ2-3, with 13 bases lining up with TRBD2. The CDR3 has 16 amino acids. In germline, CDR1 is MNHEY, CDR2 SMNVEV (reference sequence). With V trimmed by 2 bases and J by 6 bases, 5 bases remained unmatched. The CDR3: CASSLALAGGPDTQYF. Written as DNA, the CDR3 is TGTGCCAGCAGTTTAGCACTAGCGGGAGGGCCGGATACGCAGTATTTT.